Listed here are 14 T cell receptor beta chains from one sample, sequenced in a study of blood T cell repertoires in COVID-19 (dated by TCRdb to the early 2020s). The library was produced with the immunoSEQ multiplex PCR assay. TCRdb took this table from immuneACCESS and kept in-frame rearrangements with V and J called. Such tables lack part of the clones; where checked against another copy, unresolved V genes explain under half of the gap, and the rest is unexplained. For this sample the table gives about 180,000 clones, of which about 86% were detected only once. Jointly, the top ten make up over 7% of the sample. The specimen was peripheral blood. These receptor sequences come from a man aged 45-65 years with active or convalescent COVID-19.

This clone was counted a single time. The chain carries TRBV19 and TRBJ1-6, with D maybe TRBD1 (5 bases). CDR1 and CDR2 from the germline V gene are LNHDA and SQIVND (reference sequence). The CDR3 length is 14 residues. V lost 8 bases and J 3 bases, leaving 11 bases between the germline ends. CDR3 residues: CASAGLYYNSPLHF. CDR3 bases: TGTGCCAGTGCGGGACTCTACTATAATTCACCCCTCCACTTT. Full variable domain (missing parts from reference TRBV19 and TRBJ1-6): DGGITQSPKYLFRKEGQNVTLSCEQNLNHDAMYWYRQDPGQGLRLIYYSQIVNDFQKGDIAEGYSVSREKKESFPLTVTSAQKNPTAFYLCASAGLYYNSPLHFGNGTRLTVT.

V is TRBV6-5 and J is TRBJ1-5; TRBD1 aligns across 7 bases. The CDR3 is 15 residues long. The V gene's germline CDR1 is MNHEY and CDR2 SVGAGI. Germline trimming cut 6 bases from V and 4 bases from J; bases unmatched to any gene: 9. CDR3 residues: CASRSRGLANQPQHF. The CDR3 DNA sequence: TGTGCCAGCAGATCCAGGGGGTTAGCAAATCAGCCCCAGCATTTT.

In its sample, this clone was seen a few times. This sequence joins TRBV6-1 and TRBJ1-2, with 10 bases identical to TRBD1. The junction had 5 bases not matched to a gene; V was cut back by 3 bases and J by 4 bases. The CDR3 spans 15 residues. Germline V CDR1 and CDR2: MNHNS, SASEGT. The CDR3 loop reads CASSDKTGGSYGYTF. In nucleotides, the CDR3 is TGTGCCAGCAGTGATAAGACAGGGGGCTCCTATGGCTACACCTTC.

The CDR3, as DNA: TGTGCCAGCAGCCACCCCGACAGAAACACCGGGGAGCTGTTTTTT. Its translation is CASSHPDRNTGELFF. The V gene is TRBV6-2 or TRBV6-3, the J gene TRBJ2-2, with a possible D match to TRBD1 (5 bases). Germline V gives CDR1 MNHEY, CDR2 SVGEGT. The CDR3 has 15 residues. V lost 6 bases and J lost 2, with 13 bases in between.

The V call is TRBV4-2, the J call TRBJ1-5, with D maybe TRBD1 (5 bases). Germline values: CDR1 LGHNA, CDR2 YNFKEQ. With 0 bases removed from V and 4 bases from J, the gap between germline ends came to 16 bases. The CDR3 extends over 17 amino acids. The CDR3 sequence: CASSQEGAGKVNQPQHF. The CDR3 DNA reads TGTGCCAGCAGCCAAGAAGGGGCAGGGAAGGTGAATCAGCCCCAGCATTTT.

This clone has only a few counts. The V and J genes are TRBV9 and TRBJ2-5; the match to TRBD2 covers 13 bases. Germline V lookup: CDR1 SGDLS, CDR2 YYNGEE. V lost 0 bases and J lost 5; bases outside the gene matches: 1. CDR3 size: 15 residues. CDR3 DNA: TGTGCCAGCAGCGTAGGGGGACTAGCGGGGGAGACCCAGTACTTC. Protein: CASSVGGLAGETQYF.

The V gene is TRBV11-1, the J gene TRBJ2-1; 9 positions agree with TRBD2. The V segment lost 0 bases and the J segment 7 bases; nucleotides outside the gene matches: 4. The CDR3 runs to 15 residues. Germline V lookup: CDR1 SGHAT, CDR2 FQDESV (reference sequence). This CDR3 is CASSLALREGNEQFF. DNA of the CDR3: TGTGCCAGCAGCTTAGCGTTGCGGGAGGGGAATGAGCAGTTCTTC.

The V gene is TRBV18, the J gene TRBJ2-3; 7 positions agree with TRBD2. V lost 0 bases and J lost 3; bases outside the gene matches: 6. CDR3 size: 16 residues. CDR1 is KGHSH and CDR2 is LQKENI in the germline V gene. DNA for the CDR3: TGTGCCAGCTCACCACCGGGCGGGAGAGGAACAGATACGCAGTATTTT. Amino acids: CASSPPGGRGTDTQYF. The whole variable domain, filled in from reference TRBV18 and TRBJ2-3, reads NAGVMQNPRHLVRRRGQEARLRCSPMKGHSHVYWYRQLPEEGLKFMVYLQKENIIDESGMPKERFSAEFPKEGPSILRIQQVVRGDSAAYFCASSPPGGRGTDTQYFGPGTRLTVL.

The chain joins TRBV5-1 to TRBJ2-3; 14 bases map to TRBD2. The CDR3 is made up of 16 amino acids. The J segment lost 6 bases and the V segment lost 2 bases, leaving 5 bases of the junction unmatched. Germline loops: CDR1 SGHRS, CDR2 YFSETQ. CDR3 in DNA: TGCGCCAGCAGCTTTGGGACTAGCGGGGGACGGGATACGCAGTATTTT. Translated: CASSFGTSGGRDTQYF.

The chain has TRBV27 and TRBJ2-5; 7 nucleotides agree with TRBD2. CDR1 MNHEY and CDR2 SMNVEV come from the germline V gene (reference sequence). This CDR3 is 16 amino acids long. V lost 5 bases, J lost 0 bases, and 9 bases stayed unmatched. The CDR3 DNA reads as TGTGCCAGCAGTAGCCTAAGGGCGGGGGACCAAGAGACCCAGTACTTC. Its protein product is CASSSLRAGDQETQYF.

The chain links TRBV12-3 or TRBV12-4 to TRBJ2-1; D gene unclear. The CDR3 consists of 12 residues. Trimming took off 3 bases at V and 10 bases at J, with 10 bases between the two ends. CDR3 nucleotides: TGTGCCAGCAGTTTCGAGCGTCTAGAGCAGTTCTTC. It translates to CASSFERLEQFF.

The chain uses TRBV5-4 and TRBJ2-1, with D perhaps matching TRBD2 (5 bases). The V gene's germline CDR1 is SGHNT and CDR2 YYREEE (reference sequence). V shed 2 bases and J shed 14 bases, with 17 bases lying between them. This CDR3 is 13 amino acids long. The CDR3 protein is CASSLRGFGMEFF. The DNA for the CDR3 is TGTGCCAGCAGCTTACGCGGCTTCGGGATGGAGTTCTTC.

The V and J genes are TRBV19 and TRBJ2-1, with a weak D call TRBD1 (6 bases). Germline CDR1 is LNHDA and CDR2 is SQIVND (reference sequence). With 7 bases removed from V and 6 bases from J, the gap between germline ends came to 10 bases. The CDR3 is 12 residues long. Here the CDR3 DNA reads TGTGCCAGTAATGACAGGCTCAATGAGCAGTTCTTC. Amino acids: CASNDRLNEQFF.

V gene TRBV30 combines with J gene TRBJ2-6; 7 bases fit TRBD1. CDR3 size: 16 residues. Germline loops: CDR1 GTSNPN, CDR2 SVGIG (reference sequence). The trim removed 4 bases at V and 0 bases at J, leaving 6 bases unmatched. In DNA, the CDR3 is TGTGCCTGGACCCAGGGGGTACTCTCTGGGGCCAACGTCCTGACTTTC. Protein: CAWTQGVLSGANVLTF. Full variable domain (remainder filled in from reference TRBV30 and TRBJ2-6): SQTIHQWPATLVQPVGSPLSLECTVEGTSNPNLYWYRQAAGRGLQLLFYSVGIGQISSEVPQNLSASRPQDRQFILSSKKLLLSDSGFYLCAWTQGVLSGANVLTFGAGSRLTVL.